This record covers a single T cell receptor beta chain. As yet, its antigen is unknown. The sample originates from a study of cytomegalovirus exposure and HLA in healthy donors. At the level of the study: Among 398 genotyped donors, about 83% fell in the Caucasian-associated ancestry cluster. Findings and limits, study-wide: Most TCR sequences were uncommon, yet certain public TCRs appeared in many donors.

The CDR3 is made up of 16 amino acids. Trimming cost V 9 bases and J 0 bases; bases outside gene matches: 11. Germline assignment: CDR1 SGHDN and CDR2 FVKESK. It was with 60 Vbeta and 13 Jbeta primers that the PCR ran. Sequencing was performed with immunoSEQ multiplex PCR; in TCRdb, only in-frame clones are kept and a portion is missing. The table has more than 45,000 clones, about 82% seen once; the top ten hold around 1.5%. The specimen sequenced was PBMCs. This clonotype was sampled from a man aged 30 to 45 in good health and CMV-seronegative. V and J are TRBV14 and TRBJ2-1, with TRBD1 matching 7 bases. CDR3 region: CARGQQGSRSYNEQFF. CDR3 nucleotide sequence: TGTGCCAGGGGACAACAGGGGAGCCGCTCCTACAATGAGCAGTTCTTC. The full variable domain, with the rest looked up from reference TRBV14 and TRBJ2-1, is EAGVTQFPSHSVIEKGQTVTLRCDPISGHDNLYWYRRVMGKEIKFLLHFVKESKQDESGMPNNRFLAERTGGTYSTLKVQPAELEDSGVYFCARGQQGSRSYNEQFFGPGTRLTVL.